Below, one T cell receptor (beta chain) is given with its context. These data come from a study of blood T cell repertoires in COVID-19. Some clones are missing from TCRdb's copy, which holds only in-frame ones; the method was immunoSEQ multiplex PCR. The sample gives about 200,000 clones, around nine tenths of which show up once; about 6% is in the top ten. V shed 4 bases, J shed 8 bases, and the junction held 8 bases outside the gene matches. This CDR3 is built from 15 residues. Germline-derived CDR1 and CDR2 are SEHNR and FQNEAQ (reference sequence). V usage is TRBV7-9 and J usage is TRBJ1-4; 9 bases are shared with TRBD1. The source of this sequence is a man between 60 and 75 years old who had recovered from COVID-19. What was sequenced was peripheral blood. CDR3 DNA sequence: TGTGCCAGCAGCTCCCGACAGGGGGGGGACGAAAAACTGTTTTTT. It codes for CASSSRQGGDEKLFF.